This TCR beta chain was captured by sequencing in a study of blood T cell repertoires in COVID-19. Study information: COVID-19 samples from acute and convalescent phases originated in the United States, Italy and Spain. T cells, B-cell-depleted T cells, or PBMCs provided the cDNA or gDNA that served as material.

The CDR3 totals 14 residues. V lost 1 base, J lost 5 bases, and 9 bases lay in between. Germline V gene lookup returns CDR1 SGHAT and CDR2 FQNNGV. Original data processing: The authors estimated nucleated cell counts from reference gene primer amplification. Assay: immunoSEQ multiplex PCR; the TCRdb copy retains only in-frame clones and omits some. V, J and clone size are those of that table, while D and trimming were read from the DNA. The sample has tens of thousands of clones; roughly 80% are singletons. This chain joins TRBV11-2 and TRBJ2-1, with D possibly being TRBD2 (5 bases). The source of this sequence is a woman aged 80 or over with active or convalescent COVID-19. Sequences were obtained from peripheral blood. This chain's CDR3 is CASSLAAGDNEQFF. The CDR3 region has the DNA TGTGCCAGCAGCTTAGCTGCGGGCGACAATGAGCAGTTCTTC.